Ten or more counts support the clone carrying this T cell receptor (beta chain). Its antigen is currently unknown. The sample is drawn from a study of regulatory T cells in long-lasting Graves disease. Study results and limitations: TRBV28 was favored in persistent disease, as were TRBJ1-2 and TRBJ2-5.

Germline V gene lookup returns CDR1 LNHNV and CDR2 YYDKDF (reference sequence). Trimming stripped 5 bases from V and 5 bases from J, with 10 bases between. This CDR3 comprises 13 residues. Researchers made TCR beta libraries by using iRepertoire HTBI primers and running Arm-PCR on CDR3 regions. TCRdb re-called the multiplex PCR reads through MiXCR, storing one row per CDR3 protein. The sample consists of 390,000 or so distinct CDR3 sequences, 10% to 15% of them appearing once. The time point: newly diagnosed GD, antithyroid drugs for less than 3 months. PBMCs provided the RNA from which the TCR library was made. These data also featured in a second study, about T cells in Graves' hyperthyroidism and ophthalmopathy. That publication notes: Uncontrolled infection, other autoimmune disease, pregnancy or lactation disqualified patients from enrolment. In making diagnoses, clinical symptoms, serum thyroxine and TRAb, thyroid ultrasound and orbital computed tomography were all used. TCR CDR3 underwent first-round RT-PCR with the HTBI primer set.

This clonotype was sampled from a woman between 18 and 29 years old with Graves disease. This chain uses TRBV15 with TRBJ1-5; the D gene is possibly TRBD1 (6 bases). The sequenced sample was peripheral blood mononuclear cells (PBMCs), obtained at new diagnosis, from a patient treated with antithyroid drugs. This chain's CDR3 is CATSADRYQPQHF. DNA of the CDR3: TGTGCCACCAGCGCAGACAGGTATCAGCCCCAGCATTTT.